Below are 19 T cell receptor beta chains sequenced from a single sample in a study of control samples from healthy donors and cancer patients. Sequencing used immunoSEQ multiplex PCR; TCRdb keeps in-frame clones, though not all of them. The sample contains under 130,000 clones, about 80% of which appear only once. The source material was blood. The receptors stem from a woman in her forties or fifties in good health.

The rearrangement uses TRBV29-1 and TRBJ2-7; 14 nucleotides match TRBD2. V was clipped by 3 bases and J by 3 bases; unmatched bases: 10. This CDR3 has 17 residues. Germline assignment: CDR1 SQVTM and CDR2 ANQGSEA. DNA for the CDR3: TGCAGCGTTGATGGCAGCTCCGGGACTAGCGGGGGCTACGAGCAGTACTTC. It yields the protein CSVDGSSGTSGGYEQYF.

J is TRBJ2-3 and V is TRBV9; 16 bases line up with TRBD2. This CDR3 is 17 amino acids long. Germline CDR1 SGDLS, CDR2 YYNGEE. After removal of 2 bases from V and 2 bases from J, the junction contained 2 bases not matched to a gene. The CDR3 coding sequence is TGTGCCAGCAGCGTGGGACTAGCGGGAGGGTTCACAGATACGCAGTATTTT. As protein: CASSVGLAGGFTDTQYF. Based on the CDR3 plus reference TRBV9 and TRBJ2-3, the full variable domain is DSGVTQTPKHLITATGQRVTLRCSPRSGDLSVYWYQQSLDQGLQFLIQYYNGEERAKGNILERFSAQQFPDLHSELNLSSLELGDSALYFCASSVGLAGGFTDTQYFGPGTRLTVL.

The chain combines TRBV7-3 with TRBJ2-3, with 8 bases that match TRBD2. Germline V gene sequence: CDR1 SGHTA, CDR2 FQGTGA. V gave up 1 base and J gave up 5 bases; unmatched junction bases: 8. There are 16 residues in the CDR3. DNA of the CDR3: TGTGCCAGCAGCTTAATGGCAGCGGGGGCAGTAGATACGCAGTATTTT. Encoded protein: CASSLMAAGAVDTQYF. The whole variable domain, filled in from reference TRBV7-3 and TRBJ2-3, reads GAGVSQTPSNKVTEKGKYVELRCDPISGHTALYWYRQSLGQGPEFLIYFQGTGAADDSGLPNDRFFAVRPEGSVSTLKIQRTERGDSAVYLCASSLMAAGAVDTQYFGPGTRLTVL.

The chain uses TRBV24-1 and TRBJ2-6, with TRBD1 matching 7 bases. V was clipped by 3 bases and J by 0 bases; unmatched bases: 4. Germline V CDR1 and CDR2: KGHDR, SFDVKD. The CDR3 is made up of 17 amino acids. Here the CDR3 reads CATSDPTGVSGANVLTF. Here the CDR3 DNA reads TGTGCCACCAGTGATCCCACAGGGGTCTCTGGGGCCAACGTCCTGACTTTC.

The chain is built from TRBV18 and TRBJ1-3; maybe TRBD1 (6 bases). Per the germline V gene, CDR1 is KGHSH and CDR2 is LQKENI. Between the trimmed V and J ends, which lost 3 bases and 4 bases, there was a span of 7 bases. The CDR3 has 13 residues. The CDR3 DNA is TGTGCCAGCTCACCCGGGACAGGAAACACCATATATTTT. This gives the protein CASSPGTGNTIYF.

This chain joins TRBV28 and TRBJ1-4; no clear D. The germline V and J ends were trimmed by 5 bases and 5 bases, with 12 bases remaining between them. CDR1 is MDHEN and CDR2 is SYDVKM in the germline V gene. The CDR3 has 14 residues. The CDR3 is CASSPRTENEKLFF. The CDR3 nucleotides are TGTGCCAGCAGTCCCCGGACCGAGAATGAAAAACTGTTTTTT.

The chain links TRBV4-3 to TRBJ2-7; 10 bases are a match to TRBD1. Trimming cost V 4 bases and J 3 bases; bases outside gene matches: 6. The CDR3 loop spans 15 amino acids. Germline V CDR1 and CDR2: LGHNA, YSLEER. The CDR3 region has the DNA TGCGCCAGCAGCCGAGGGACAGGGGACTTCTACGAGCAGTACTTC. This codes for CASSRGTGDFYEQYF.

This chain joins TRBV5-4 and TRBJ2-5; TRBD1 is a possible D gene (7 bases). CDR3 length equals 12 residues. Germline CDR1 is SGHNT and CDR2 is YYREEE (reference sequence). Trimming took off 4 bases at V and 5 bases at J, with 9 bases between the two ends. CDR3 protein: CASSPGGETQYF. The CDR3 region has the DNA TGTGCCAGCAGCCCAGGGGGGGAGACCCAGTACTTC. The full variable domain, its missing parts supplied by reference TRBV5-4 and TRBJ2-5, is ETGVTQSPTHLIKTRGQQVTLRCSSQSGHNTVSWYQQALGQGPQFIFQYYREEENGRGNFPPRFSGLQFPNYSSELNVNALELDDSALYLCASSPGGETQYFGPGTRLLVL.

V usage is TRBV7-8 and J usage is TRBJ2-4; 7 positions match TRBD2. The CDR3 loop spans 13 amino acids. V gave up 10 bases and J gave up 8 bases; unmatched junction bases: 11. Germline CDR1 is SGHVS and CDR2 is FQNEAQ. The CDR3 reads CATSGARKDIQYF. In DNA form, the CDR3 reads TGTGCCACAAGCGGGGCCCGAAAGGACATTCAGTACTTC.

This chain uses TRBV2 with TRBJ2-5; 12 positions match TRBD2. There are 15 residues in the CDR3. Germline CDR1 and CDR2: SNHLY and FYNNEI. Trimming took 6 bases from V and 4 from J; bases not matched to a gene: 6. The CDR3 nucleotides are TGTGCCAGCAGCGTCCTAGCGGGGGGGCCAGAGACCCAGTACTTC. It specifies CASSVLAGGPETQYF.

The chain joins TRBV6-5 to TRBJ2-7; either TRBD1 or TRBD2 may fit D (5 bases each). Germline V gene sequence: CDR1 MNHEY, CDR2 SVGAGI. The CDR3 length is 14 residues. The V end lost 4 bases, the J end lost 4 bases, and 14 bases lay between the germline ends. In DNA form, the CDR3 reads TGTGCCAGCAGTTCCGGGACGGGGTGGTACGAGCAGTACTTC. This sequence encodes CASSSGTGWYEQYF.

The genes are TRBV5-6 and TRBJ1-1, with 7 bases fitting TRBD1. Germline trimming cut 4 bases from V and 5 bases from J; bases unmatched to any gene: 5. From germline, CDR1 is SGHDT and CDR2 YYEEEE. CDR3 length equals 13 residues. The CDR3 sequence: CASSLTGRTEAFF. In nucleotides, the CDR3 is TGTGCCAGCAGCCTGACAGGGCGAACTGAAGCTTTCTTT.

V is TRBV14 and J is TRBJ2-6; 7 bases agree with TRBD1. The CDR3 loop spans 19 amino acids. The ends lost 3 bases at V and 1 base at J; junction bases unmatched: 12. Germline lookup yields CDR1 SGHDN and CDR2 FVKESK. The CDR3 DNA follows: TGTGCCAGCAGCCAGCCTCTAGGACAGGTTTGTTCTGGGGCCAACGTCCTGACTTTC. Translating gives CASSQPLGQVCSGANVLTF.

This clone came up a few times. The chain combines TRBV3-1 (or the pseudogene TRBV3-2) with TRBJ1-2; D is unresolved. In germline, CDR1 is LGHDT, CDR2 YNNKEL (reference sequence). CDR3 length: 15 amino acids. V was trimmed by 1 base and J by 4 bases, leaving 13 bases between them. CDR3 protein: CASSQGSKGRYGYTF. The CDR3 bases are TGTGCCAGCAGCCAAGGTAGTAAGGGCCGCTATGGCTACACCTTC.

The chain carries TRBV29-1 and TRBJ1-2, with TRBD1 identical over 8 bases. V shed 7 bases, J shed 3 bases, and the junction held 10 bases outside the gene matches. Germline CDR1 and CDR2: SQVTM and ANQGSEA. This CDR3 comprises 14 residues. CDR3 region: CSAQGARGDYGYTF. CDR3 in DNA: TGCAGCGCCCAGGGGGCCAGGGGAGACTATGGCTACACCTTC.

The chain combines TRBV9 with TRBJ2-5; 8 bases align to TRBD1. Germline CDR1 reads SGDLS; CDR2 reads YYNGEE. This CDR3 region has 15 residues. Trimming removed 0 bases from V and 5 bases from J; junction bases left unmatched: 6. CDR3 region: CASSVGTGMGETQYF. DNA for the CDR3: TGTGCCAGCAGCGTAGGGACAGGGATGGGGGAGACCCAGTACTTC.

CDR3 in amino acids: CASSRDDQPQHF. The CDR3, as DNA: TGTGCCAGCAGCCGGGATGATCAGCCCCAGCATTTT. This rearrangement joins TRBV5-4 to TRBJ1-5; D remains unclear. From germline, CDR1 is SGHNT and CDR2 YYREEE (reference sequence). The ends were cut back, 4 bases at V and 5 bases at J, with 7 bases in the middle. CDR3 size: 12 residues. Together with reference TRBV5-4 and TRBJ1-5, the CDR3 gives the full variable domain: ETGVTQSPTHLIKTRGQQVTLRCSSQSGHNTVSWYQQALGQGPQFIFQYYREEENGRGNFPPRFSGLQFPNYSSELNVNALELDDSALYLCASSRDDQPQHFGDGTRLSIL.

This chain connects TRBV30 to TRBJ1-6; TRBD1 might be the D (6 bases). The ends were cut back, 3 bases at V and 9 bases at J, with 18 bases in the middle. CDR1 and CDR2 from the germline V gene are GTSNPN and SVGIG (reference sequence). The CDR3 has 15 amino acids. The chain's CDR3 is CAWRIDGTYGSPLHF. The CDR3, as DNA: TGTGCCTGGAGGATCGACGGGACATACGGTTCACCCCTCCACTTT.

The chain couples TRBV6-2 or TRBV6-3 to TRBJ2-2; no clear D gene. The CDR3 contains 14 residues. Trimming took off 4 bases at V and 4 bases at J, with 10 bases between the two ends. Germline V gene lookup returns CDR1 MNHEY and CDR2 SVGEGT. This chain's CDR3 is CASSWGRITGELFF. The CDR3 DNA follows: TGTGCCAGCAGTTGGGGTAGGATCACCGGGGAGCTGTTTTTT.